The clone carrying this T cell receptor beta chain appeared a few times. Antigen specificity is unknown. Using immunoSEQ multiplex PCR, the repertoire was profiled, and TCRdb retains in-frame clones only, with some absent. The sample has tens of thousands of clones; 65% to 85% are singletons. These data originate in a study of T cell responses to AZD1222 COVID-19 vaccine. Study-wide results and caveats: Mapped onto spike, vaccine-associated CD4 TCRs spanned it and were dominant at 160-218 and 743-854. Sampling that yielded the repertoires occurred only after the peak T cell response.

Germline-derived CDR1 and CDR2 are SGHNT and YYREEE (reference sequence). V was pared by 1 base and J by 5 bases, with 13 bases between. The length of the CDR3 is 15 residues. This clonotype was sampled from an adult in good health. The sequences come from peripheral blood, collected on day 0 of AZD1222 vaccination. The rearrangement uses TRBV5-4 and TRBJ2-1; D uncertain. The CDR3 nucleotides are TGTGCCAGCAGCTTGCCGGGCCAAGACGACAATGAGCAGTTCTTC. Translating it yields CASSLPGQDDNEQFF.